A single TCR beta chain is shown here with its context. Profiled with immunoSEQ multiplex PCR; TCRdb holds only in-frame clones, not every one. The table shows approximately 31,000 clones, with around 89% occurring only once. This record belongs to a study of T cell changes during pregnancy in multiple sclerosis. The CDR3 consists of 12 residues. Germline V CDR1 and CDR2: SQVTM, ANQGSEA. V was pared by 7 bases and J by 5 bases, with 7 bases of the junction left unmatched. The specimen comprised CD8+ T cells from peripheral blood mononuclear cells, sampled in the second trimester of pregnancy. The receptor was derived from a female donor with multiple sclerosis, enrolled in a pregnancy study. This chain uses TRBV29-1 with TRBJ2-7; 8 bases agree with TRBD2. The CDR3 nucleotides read TGCAGCGCCACCGGGAGGGCCCACGAGCAGTACTTC. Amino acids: CSATGRAHEQYF.